Presented here are 12 T cell receptor beta chains from one specimen sequenced in a study of spatial heterogeneity in lung cancer. TCRdb reprocessed the 5' RACE reads with MiXCR, giving one entry per CDR3 protein. The data contain 43,000 or so distinct CDR3 sequences, roughly 12% of them singletons. This sample's time point: blood at routine non-recurrence follow-up after resection. This sample comprised PBMCs, obtained at follow-up. Receptors originate from a male donor with early-stage non-small cell lung cancer.

This clonotype was detected a few times. This rearrangement joins TRBV12-3 or TRBV12-4 to TRBJ2-1; D ambiguous. This CDR3 has 14 amino acids. With 6 bases removed from V and 6 bases from J, the gap between germline ends came to 15 bases. CDR3 in amino acids: CASSPPGYGNEQFF. CDR3 DNA sequence: TGTGCCAGCAGCCCGCCGGGTTATGGCAATGAGCAGTTCTTC.

The sample holds many counts of this clonotype. The chain is built from TRBV20-1 and TRBJ2-5, with TRBD2 matching over 11 bases. Germline V gives CDR1 DFQATT, CDR2 SNEGSKA (reference sequence). V gave up 5 bases and J gave up 3 bases; unmatched junction bases: 2. CDR3 size: 13 residues. This chain's CDR3 is CSAGGLAEETQYF. The CDR3 nucleotides read TGCAGTGCTGGGGGACTAGCGGAAGAGACCCAGTACTTC.

In this sample, this clonotype turned up many times. Germline is not matched at one junction end, which may reflect a read error. CDR3 in amino acids: CSARDGSGSSLIF. The CDR3 nucleotides read TGCAGTGCTAGAGATGGCTCGGGGAGCAGCTTGATTTTT. V usage is TRBV20-1 and J usage is TRBJ1-4; D unresolved. Germline CDR1 is DFQATT and CDR2 is SNEGSKA (reference sequence). The CDR3 is 13 residues long.

This clonotype has ten or more counts. DNA of the CDR3: TGTGCCAGCAGTCCCCTGACCCTAGCCAAAAACATTCAGTACTTC. This encodes CASSPLTLAKNIQYF. This rearrangement joins TRBV6-2 or TRBV6-3 to TRBJ2-4; no definite D call. The CDR3 is 15 residues long. CDR1 and CDR2 from the germline V gene are MNHEY and SVGEGT. Deletions cut 5 bases from V and 0 bases from J, with 11 bases between.

This clonotype appeared a few times. The gene calls are TRBV27 and TRBJ1-1; perhaps TRBD1 as D (5 bases). V was shortened by 1 base and J by 0 bases, with 9 bases between the two germline ends. Germline loops: CDR1 MNHEY, CDR2 SMNVEV (reference sequence). CDR3 length: 15 residues. CDR3 in amino acids: CASSLWAGLNTEAFF. In DNA form, the CDR3 reads TGTGCCAGCAGTTTATGGGCAGGGCTGAACACTGAAGCTTTCTTT.

This clonotype has only a few counts. The chain links TRBV5-5 to TRBJ1-1; D ambiguous. Trimming pared 2 bases from V and 4 bases from J, leaving 15 bases between. The length of the CDR3 is 15 residues. The germline V gene encodes CDR1 SGHKS and CDR2 YYEKEE (reference sequence). The CDR3 DNA reads TGTGCCAGCAGCTTCGACGGATGGGTTAGCACTGAAGCTTTCTTT. It yields the protein CASSFDGWVSTEAFF. Full variable domain (missing parts from reference TRBV5-5 and TRBJ1-1): DAGVTQSPTHLIKTRGQQVTLRCSPISGHKSVSWYQQVLGQGPQFIFQYYEKEERGRGNFPDRFSARQFPNYSSELNVNALLLGDSALYLCASSFDGWVSTEAFFGQGTRLTVV.

The table lists this clonotype with many counts. This sequence joins TRBV7-2 and TRBJ1-6; the D gene is possibly TRBD1 (5 bases). V was clipped by 2 bases and J by 7 bases, with 12 bases between them. Germline loops: CDR1 SGHTA, CDR2 FQGNSA. This CDR3 region has 15 residues. CDR3 residues: CASSLSQGTNSPLHF. The DNA for the CDR3 is TGTGCCAGCAGCTTAAGCCAGGGAACAAATTCACCCCTCCACTTT.

The genes are TRBV7-2 and TRBJ2-5; TRBD2 aligns across 15 bases. CDR3 size: 16 residues. The germline CDR1 and CDR2 sequences are SGHTA and FQGNSA. J was trimmed by 5 bases and V by 5 bases; bases with no gene match: 6. For the CDR3, the DNA is TGTGCCAGCAGCAGCGGACTAGCGGGGGGGCAGGAGACCCAGTACTTC. Protein: CASSSGLAGGQETQYF.

This clonotype was seen a few times. The chain employs TRBV15 and TRBJ2-3; 11 bases align to TRBD2. CDR1 LNHNV and CDR2 YYDKDF come from the germline V gene (reference sequence). The CDR3 has 15 residues. V was clipped by 5 bases and J by 4 bases; unmatched bases: 5. Written as DNA, the CDR3 is TGTGCCACCAGCTTTAGCGGGAGGGCCTCAGATACGCAGTATTTT. Residues: CATSFSGRASDTQYF. The whole variable domain, filled in from reference TRBV15 and TRBJ2-3, reads DAMVIQNPRYQVTQFGKPVTLSCSQTLNHNVMYWYQQKSSQAPKLLFHYYDKDFNNEADTPDNFQSRRPNTSFCFLDIRSPGLGDTAMYLCATSFSGRASDTQYFGPGTRLTVL.

This clonotype was seen at least ten times. V and J are TRBV29-1 and TRBJ1-5; possible D gene TRBD1, 6 bases. Germline assignment: CDR1 SQVTM and CDR2 ANQGSEA. V was pared by 5 bases and J by 7 bases, with 15 bases between. The CDR3 consists of 13 residues. CDR3 coding DNA: TGCAGCGTTACCAGGGGTGAGGGACAGCCCCAGCATTTT. Amino acids: CSVTRGEGQPQHF.

This clonotype was observed many times. The chain links TRBV3-1 to TRBJ2-3; weak D call: TRBD2 (6 bases). V dropped 3 bases and J dropped 2 bases, with 6 bases sitting between them. Germline V gene sequence: CDR1 LGHDT, CDR2 YNNKEL (reference sequence). This CDR3 has 13 amino acids. The chain's CDR3 is CASSQRDTDTQYF. The CDR3 DNA sequence: TGTGCCAGCAGCCAGCGGGACACAGATACGCAGTATTTT.

V is TRBV6-5 and J is TRBJ2-7; D gene uncertain. V lost 1 base to trimming and J lost 7 bases, with 11 bases between them. The CDR3 loop spans 13 amino acids. Germline CDR1 reads MNHEY; CDR2 reads SVGAGI. CDR3 protein: CASSYLGNSEQYF. The CDR3 DNA sequence: TGTGCCAGCAGTTACTTGGGCAACTCGGAGCAGTACTTC.